This T cell receptor (beta chain) is from a study of a mutant IDH1 vaccine in newly diagnosed glioma. Study-wide background: Commencement of vaccination occurred 4-6 weeks following radiotherapy alone, or concurrently with temozolomide cycles. Patients were pretreated with radiotherapy, temozolomide, or both, mostly both. Study results and caveats: Among top peripheral T cell clonotypes, changes seemed unrelated to pseudoprogression.

Sequenced by immunoSEQ multiplex PCR; TCRdb stores in-frame clones only, minus some. The sample holds 35,000 to 55,000 clones; approximately 81% are singletons and the top ten take approximately 4.7%. The table lists this clone with a count of one. The antigen is not known. Time point here: week 35, safety follow-up. The vaccine gave 300 ug of a 20-mer mutant IDH1 peptide subcutaneously per dose. New WHO grade 3 or 4 astrocytomas that were IDH1-mutant and ATRX-lost occurred in the donors. This TCR was sampled from a woman aged 40 to 50 with glioma. Some clones in this sample may be carry-over from other donors' samples. The sample was PBMCs, taken from a glioma patient whose treatment included an IDH1 peptide vaccine.

CDR3 in DNA: TGTGCCAGCAGTGTGGGGACAGGCGCCTACGAGCAGTACTTC. Amino acids: CASSVGTGAYEQYF. The chain recombines TRBV27 with TRBJ2-7, with 8 positions matching TRBD1. Germline V gene sequence: CDR1 MNHEY, CDR2 SMNVEV (reference sequence). The CDR3 consists of 14 residues. V gave up 5 bases and J gave up 2 bases; unmatched junction bases: 5.